This passage covers 5 T cell receptor beta chains from one sample sequenced in a study of blood T cell repertoires in COVID-19. Data came from immunoSEQ multiplex PCR; TCRdb stores just in-frame clones and leaves some out. The sample records around 250,000 clones, 80% to 90% being singletons. Sequencing was performed on peripheral blood. These receptors were taken from a woman aged 70-85 years with COVID-19, enrolled during active disease.

The rearrangement links TRBV19 to TRBJ2-5, with 8 positions matching TRBD1. Unmatched junction bases numbered 13, after V lost 8 bases and J lost 5 bases. CDR1 LNHDA and CDR2 SQIVND come from the germline V gene (reference sequence). The CDR3 runs 15 residues. The CDR3 nucleotides read TGTGCCAGTCAATCTACAGGGGGGTTCGTGGAGACCCAGTACTTC. Translating it yields CASQSTGGFVETQYF.

This clone was seen only a few times. The gene calls are TRBV6-1 and TRBJ1-3, with unresolved D. Trimming pared 3 bases from V and 0 bases from J, leaving 9 bases between. The CDR3 contains 15 residues. From germline, CDR1 is MNHNS and CDR2 SASEGT. The CDR3 protein is CASSDLTSSGNTIYF. The CDR3 region has the DNA TGTGCCAGCAGTGACCTGACAAGCTCTGGAAACACCATATATTTT.

The CDR3 DNA follows: TGTGCCAGCAGTTACACGACAGGTTCTAATTCACCCCTCCACTTT. Translating gives CASSYTTGSNSPLHF. The chain joins TRBV6-5 to TRBJ1-6, with D perhaps TRBD1 (6 bases). CDR3 length: 15 residues. Germline CDR1 reads MNHEY; CDR2 reads SVGAGI. V was shortened by 2 bases and J by 6 bases, with 11 bases between the two germline ends.

J is TRBJ2-1 and V is TRBV7-9; D perhaps matches TRBD2 (6 bases). The CDR3 totals 13 residues. The germline gives CDR1 SEHNR, CDR2 FQNEAQ (reference sequence). Between the trimmed V and J ends, which lost 5 bases and 6 bases, there was a span of 11 bases. The CDR3, as DNA: TGTGCCAGCAGCCCCCGACTAGTCAATGAGCAGTTCTTC. It translates to CASSPRLVNEQFF.

The J gene is TRBJ1-5, the V gene TRBV7-9, with a possible D match to TRBD1 (6 bases). The CDR3 is made up of 14 amino acids. V lost 5 bases and J lost 5, with 13 bases in between. Germline V gene sequence: CDR1 SEHNR, CDR2 FQNEAQ (reference sequence). The chain's CDR3 is CASSMGQAYQPQHF. In DNA, the CDR3 is TGTGCCAGCAGCATGGGACAAGCGTATCAGCCCCAGCATTTT.